This T cell receptor beta chain is from a study of T-cell reconstitution after alpha-beta-depleted transplantation in children (dated by TCRdb to about 2016). About the study as a whole: T-cell immune reconstitution after TCRalphabeta/CD19-depleted allogeneic hematopoietic cell transplantation in children was quantitatively tracked in the study by means of TCR repertoire profiling.

This clonotype was observed many times. It has no known antigen specificity. No per-base quality is available; no much larger clone lies one base away. Libraries were constructed by PCR. Instrument used: Illumina HiSeq 2500. TCR library preparation used molecular barcoding, with unique molecular identifiers applied to normalize quantification of the TCRbeta repertoire. Clones were called with MiXCR by TCRdb after fastp trimmed the public reads at Q25, and only in-frame beta chains were retained. Every entry covers one CDR3 protein and lists the most common genes and DNA from its rows. This sample is represented by roughly 200,000 distinct CDR3 sequences; roughly 15% of them were singletons. The top ten clones comprise approximately 13% of the sample. The sequencing used PBMCs from the stem cell graft donor, collected from the stem cell graft. The TCR was taken from a human donor who donated a stem cell graft to a child with acute lymphoblastic leukemia.

CDR3 loop: CSASWQGGGTQYF. At the DNA level, the sequence is TGCAGTGCTAGTTGGCAGGGTGGAGGTACGCAGTATTTT. This chain joins TRBV20-1 to TRBJ2-3; the D segment is perhaps TRBD1 or TRBD2, each sharing 5 matched bases. Per the germline V gene (reference sequence), DFQATT is the CDR1 and SNEGSKA is the CDR2. A distance of 15 bases separates the germline ends of V and J, which lose 3 bases and 8 bases respectively. Taken from cysteine to phenylalanine, the CDR3 has 13 residues. The entry retains the CDR3 DNA only, 39 bases that are in frame from base 1.